The subject of this entry is one TCR beta chain. The sample is drawn from a study of blood T cell repertoires in COVID-19. About the study: Material from acute and convalescent COVID-19 was sourced from the United States, Italy and Spain. PBMCs, B-cell-depleted T cells, or T cells were the source of the cDNA or gDNA that made up the material.

Trimming removed 9 bases from V and 6 bases from J; junction bases left unmatched: 20. Germline V gene sequence: CDR1 SGHNT, CDR2 YYREEE (reference sequence). The CDR3 runs to 17 residues. In the original analysis: Reference gene primer amplification gave estimated nucleated cell counts. Profiling relied on immunoSEQ multiplex PCR, and the TCRdb table lists in-frame clones only, not all of them. The DNA was the basis for D and trimming; V, J and clone size are from that table. Altogether about 260,000 clones are present, about nine tenths being singletons, with the ten largest covering around 10%. The material sequenced was peripheral blood. The sequence was obtained from a man aged 40-49 years who had recovered from COVID-19. This chain links TRBV5-4 with TRBJ2-1, with TRBD1 matching over 8 bases. The CDR3 sequence: CATPTGERLESPNEQFF. The CDR3 DNA follows: TGTGCCACTCCGACAGGGGAGAGACTAGAATCTCCCAATGAGCAGTTCTTC.